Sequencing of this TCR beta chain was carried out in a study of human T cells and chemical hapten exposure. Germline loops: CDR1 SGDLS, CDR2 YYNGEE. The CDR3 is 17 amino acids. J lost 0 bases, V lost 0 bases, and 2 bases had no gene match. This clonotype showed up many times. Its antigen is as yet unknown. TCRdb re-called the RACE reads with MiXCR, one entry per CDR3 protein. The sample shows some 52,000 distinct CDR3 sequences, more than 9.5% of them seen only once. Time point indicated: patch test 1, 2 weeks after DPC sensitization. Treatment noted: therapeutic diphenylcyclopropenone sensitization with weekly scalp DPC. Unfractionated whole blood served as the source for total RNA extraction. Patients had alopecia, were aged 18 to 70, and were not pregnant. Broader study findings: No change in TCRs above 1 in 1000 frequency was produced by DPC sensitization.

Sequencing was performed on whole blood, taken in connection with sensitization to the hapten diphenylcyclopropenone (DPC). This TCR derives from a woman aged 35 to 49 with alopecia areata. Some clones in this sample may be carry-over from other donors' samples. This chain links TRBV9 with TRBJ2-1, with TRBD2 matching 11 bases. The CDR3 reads CASSVGLAGSSYNEQFF. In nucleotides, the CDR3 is TGTGCCAGCAGCGTAGGACTAGCGGGGAGCTCCTACAATGAGCAGTTCTTC.